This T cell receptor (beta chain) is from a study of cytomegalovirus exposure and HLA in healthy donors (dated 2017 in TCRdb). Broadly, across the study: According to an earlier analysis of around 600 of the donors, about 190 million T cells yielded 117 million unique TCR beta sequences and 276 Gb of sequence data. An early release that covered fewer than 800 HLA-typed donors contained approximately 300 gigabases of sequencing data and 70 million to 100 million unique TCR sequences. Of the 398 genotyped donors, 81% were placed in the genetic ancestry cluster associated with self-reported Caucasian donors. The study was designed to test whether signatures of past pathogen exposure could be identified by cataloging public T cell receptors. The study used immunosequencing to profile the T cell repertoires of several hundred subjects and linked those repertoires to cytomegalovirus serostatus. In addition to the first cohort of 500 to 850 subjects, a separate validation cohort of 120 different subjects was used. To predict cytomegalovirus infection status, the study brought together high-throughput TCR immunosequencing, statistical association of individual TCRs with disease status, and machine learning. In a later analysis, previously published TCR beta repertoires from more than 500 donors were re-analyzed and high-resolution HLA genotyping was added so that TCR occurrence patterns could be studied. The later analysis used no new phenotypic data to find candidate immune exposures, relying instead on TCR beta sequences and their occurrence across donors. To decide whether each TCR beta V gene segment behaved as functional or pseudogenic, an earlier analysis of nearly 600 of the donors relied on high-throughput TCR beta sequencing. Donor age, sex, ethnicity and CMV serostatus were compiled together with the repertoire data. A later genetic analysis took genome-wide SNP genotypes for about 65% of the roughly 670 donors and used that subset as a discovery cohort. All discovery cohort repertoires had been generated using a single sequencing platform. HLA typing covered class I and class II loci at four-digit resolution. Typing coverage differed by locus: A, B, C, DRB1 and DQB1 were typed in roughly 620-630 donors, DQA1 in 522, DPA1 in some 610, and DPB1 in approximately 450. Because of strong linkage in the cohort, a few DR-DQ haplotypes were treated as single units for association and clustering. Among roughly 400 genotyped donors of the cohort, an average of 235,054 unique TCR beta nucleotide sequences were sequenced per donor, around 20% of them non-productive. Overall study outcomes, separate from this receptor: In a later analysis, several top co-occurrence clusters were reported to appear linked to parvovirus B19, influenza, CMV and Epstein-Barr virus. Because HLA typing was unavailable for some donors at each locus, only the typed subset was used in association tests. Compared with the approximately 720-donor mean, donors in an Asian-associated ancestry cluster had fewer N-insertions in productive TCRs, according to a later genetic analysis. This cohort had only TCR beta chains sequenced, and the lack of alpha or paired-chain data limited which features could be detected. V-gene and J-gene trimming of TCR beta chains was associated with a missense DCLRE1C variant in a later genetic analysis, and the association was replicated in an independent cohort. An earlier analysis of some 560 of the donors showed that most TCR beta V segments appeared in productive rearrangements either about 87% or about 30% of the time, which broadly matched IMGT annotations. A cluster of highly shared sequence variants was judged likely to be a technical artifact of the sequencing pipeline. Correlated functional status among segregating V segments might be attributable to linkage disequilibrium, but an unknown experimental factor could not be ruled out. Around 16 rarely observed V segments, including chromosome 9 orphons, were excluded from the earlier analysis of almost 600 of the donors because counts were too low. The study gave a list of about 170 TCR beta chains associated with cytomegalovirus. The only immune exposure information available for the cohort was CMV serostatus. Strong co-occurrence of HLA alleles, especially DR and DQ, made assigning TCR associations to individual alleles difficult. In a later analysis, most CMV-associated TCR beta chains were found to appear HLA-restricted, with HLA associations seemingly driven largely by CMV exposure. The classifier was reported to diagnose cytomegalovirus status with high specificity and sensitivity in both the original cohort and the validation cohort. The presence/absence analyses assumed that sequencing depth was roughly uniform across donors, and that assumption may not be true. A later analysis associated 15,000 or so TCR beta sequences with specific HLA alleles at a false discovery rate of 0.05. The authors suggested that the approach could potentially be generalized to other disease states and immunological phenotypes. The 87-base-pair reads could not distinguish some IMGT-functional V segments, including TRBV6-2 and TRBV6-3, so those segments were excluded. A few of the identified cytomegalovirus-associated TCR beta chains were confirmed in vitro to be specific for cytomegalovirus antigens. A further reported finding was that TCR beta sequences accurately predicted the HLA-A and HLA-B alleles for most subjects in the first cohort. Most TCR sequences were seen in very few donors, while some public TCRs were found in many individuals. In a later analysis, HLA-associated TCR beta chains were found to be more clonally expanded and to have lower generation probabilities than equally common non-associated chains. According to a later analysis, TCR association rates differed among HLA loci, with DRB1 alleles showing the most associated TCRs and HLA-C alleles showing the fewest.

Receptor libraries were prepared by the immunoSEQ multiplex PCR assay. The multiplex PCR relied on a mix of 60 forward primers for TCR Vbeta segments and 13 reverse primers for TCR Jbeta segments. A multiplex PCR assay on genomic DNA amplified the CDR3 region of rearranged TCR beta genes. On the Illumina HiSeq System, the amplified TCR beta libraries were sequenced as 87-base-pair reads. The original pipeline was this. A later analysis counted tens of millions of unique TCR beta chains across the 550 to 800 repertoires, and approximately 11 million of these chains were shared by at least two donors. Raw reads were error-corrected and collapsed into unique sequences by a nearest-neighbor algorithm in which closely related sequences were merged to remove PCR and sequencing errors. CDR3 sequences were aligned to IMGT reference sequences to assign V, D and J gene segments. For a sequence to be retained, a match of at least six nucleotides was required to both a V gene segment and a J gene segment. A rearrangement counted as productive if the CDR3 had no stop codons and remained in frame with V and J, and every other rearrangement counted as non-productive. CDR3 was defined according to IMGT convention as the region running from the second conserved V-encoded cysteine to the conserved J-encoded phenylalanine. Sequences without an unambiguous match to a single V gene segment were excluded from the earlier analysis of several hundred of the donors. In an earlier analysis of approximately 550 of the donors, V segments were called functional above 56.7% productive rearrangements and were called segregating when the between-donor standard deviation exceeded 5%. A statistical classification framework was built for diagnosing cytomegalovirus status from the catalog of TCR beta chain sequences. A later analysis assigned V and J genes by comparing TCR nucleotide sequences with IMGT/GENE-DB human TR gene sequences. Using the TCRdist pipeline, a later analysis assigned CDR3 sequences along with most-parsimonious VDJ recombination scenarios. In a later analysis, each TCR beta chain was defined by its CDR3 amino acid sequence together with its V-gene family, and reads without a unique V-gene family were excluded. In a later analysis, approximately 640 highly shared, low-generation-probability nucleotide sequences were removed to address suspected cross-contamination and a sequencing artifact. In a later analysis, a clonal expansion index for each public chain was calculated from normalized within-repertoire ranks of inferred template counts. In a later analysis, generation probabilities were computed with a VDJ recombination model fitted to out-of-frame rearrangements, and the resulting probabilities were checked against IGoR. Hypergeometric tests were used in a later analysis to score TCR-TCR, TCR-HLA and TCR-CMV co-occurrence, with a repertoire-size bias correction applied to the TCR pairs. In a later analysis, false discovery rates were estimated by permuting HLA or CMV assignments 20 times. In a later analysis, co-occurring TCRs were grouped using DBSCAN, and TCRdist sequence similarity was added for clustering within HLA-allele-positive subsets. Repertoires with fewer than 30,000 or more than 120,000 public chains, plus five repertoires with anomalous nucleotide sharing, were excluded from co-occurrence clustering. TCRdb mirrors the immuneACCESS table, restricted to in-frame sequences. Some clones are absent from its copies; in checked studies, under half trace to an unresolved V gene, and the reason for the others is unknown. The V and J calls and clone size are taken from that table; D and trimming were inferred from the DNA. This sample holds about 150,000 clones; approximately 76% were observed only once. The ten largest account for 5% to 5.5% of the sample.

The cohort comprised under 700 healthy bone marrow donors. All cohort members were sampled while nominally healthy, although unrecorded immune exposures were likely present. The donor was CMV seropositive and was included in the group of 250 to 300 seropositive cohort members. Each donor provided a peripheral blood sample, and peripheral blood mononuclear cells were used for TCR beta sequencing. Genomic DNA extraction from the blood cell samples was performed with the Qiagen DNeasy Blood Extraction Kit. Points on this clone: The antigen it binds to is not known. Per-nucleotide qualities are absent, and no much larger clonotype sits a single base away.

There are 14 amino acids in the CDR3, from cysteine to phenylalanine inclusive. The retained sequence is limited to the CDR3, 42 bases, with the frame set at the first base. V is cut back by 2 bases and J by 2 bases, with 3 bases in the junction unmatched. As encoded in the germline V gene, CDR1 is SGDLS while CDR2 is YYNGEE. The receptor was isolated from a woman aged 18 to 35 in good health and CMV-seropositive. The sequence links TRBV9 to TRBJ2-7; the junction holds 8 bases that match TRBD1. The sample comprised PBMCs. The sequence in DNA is TGTGCCAGCAGCGTGGGACAGGTTACCTACGAGCAGTACTTC. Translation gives CASSVGQVTYEQYF.